This T cell receptor beta chain derives from a study of shared clonotypes between healthy human individuals. Study-level findings and limits: Estimated richness was generally greater in naive than memory subsets.

The V gene end was trimmed by 2 bases and the J gene end by 4 bases; junction bases not matched to a gene: 13. The CDR3 spans 17 residues. The germline V gene encodes CDR1 SGHRS and CDR2 YFSETQ. The assay was immunoSEQ multiplex PCR, and TCRdb's table has in-frame clones only and misses some. The sample consists of some 2,000,000 clones, approximately 94% of them appearing once. Only one count was recorded for this clone. The antigen remains undetermined. The specimen sequenced was naive CD4+ T cells sorted from blood. Subset noted: CD45RA+ positively selected. The origin of this receptor is a man younger than 35 in good health. The chain joins TRBV5-1 to TRBJ1-1; TRBD1 matches 8 bases. CDR3 sequence: CASSFGATGGLGTEAFF. The CDR3, as DNA: TGCGCCAGCAGCTTCGGAGCTACAGGGGGTCTGGGCACTGAAGCTTTCTTT.